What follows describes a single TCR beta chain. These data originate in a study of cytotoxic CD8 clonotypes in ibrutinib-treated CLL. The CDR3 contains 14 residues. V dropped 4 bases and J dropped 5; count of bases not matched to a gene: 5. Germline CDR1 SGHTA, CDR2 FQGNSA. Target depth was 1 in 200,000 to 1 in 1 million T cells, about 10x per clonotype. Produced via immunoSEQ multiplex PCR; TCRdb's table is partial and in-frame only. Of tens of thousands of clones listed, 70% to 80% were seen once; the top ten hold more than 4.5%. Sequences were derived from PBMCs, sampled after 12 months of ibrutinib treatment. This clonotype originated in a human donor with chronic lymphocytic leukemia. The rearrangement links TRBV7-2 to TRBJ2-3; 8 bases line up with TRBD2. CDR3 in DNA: TGTGCCAGCAGCTATGCGGGAGGAGGAGATACGCAGTATTTT. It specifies CASSYAGGGDTQYF.